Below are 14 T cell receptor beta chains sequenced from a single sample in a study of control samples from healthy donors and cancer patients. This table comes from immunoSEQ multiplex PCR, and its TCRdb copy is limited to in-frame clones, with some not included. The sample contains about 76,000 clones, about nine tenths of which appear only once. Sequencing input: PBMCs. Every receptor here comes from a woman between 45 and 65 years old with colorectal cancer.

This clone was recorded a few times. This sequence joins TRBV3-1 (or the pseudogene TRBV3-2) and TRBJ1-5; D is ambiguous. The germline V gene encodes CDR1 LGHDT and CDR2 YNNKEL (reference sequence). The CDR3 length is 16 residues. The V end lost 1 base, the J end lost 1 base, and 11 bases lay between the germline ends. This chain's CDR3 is CASSQGVPWSNQPQHF. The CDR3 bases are TGTGCCAGCAGCCAAGGGGTTCCTTGGAGCAATCAGCCCCAGCATTTT.

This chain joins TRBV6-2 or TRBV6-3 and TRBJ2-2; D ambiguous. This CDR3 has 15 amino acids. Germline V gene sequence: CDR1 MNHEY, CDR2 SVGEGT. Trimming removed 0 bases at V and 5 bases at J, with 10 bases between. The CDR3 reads CASSYSLSLTGELFF. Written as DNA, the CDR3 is TGTGCCAGCAGTTACTCATTGAGTTTGACCGGGGAGCTGTTTTTT.

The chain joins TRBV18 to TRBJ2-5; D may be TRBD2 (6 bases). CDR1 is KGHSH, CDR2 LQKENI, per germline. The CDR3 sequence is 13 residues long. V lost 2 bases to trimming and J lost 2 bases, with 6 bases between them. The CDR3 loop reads CASSPGRQETQYF. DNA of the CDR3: TGTGCCAGCTCACCAGGGAGGCAAGAGACCCAGTACTTC.

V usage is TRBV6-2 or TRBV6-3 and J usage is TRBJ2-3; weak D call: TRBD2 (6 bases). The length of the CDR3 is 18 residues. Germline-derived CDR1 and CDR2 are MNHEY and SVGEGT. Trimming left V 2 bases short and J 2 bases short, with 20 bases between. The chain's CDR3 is CASSYPSRRGAYTDTQYF. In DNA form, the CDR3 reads TGTGCCAGCAGTTACCCCTCTCGGCGCGGGGCCTACACAGATACGCAGTATTTT.

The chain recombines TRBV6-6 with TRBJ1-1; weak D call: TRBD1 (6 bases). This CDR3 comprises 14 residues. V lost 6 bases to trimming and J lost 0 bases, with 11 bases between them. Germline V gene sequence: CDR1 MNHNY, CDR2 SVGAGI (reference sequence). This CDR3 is CASSLDSLNTEAFF. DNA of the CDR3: TGTGCCAGCAGCTTGGACAGCTTGAACACTGAAGCTTTCTTT.

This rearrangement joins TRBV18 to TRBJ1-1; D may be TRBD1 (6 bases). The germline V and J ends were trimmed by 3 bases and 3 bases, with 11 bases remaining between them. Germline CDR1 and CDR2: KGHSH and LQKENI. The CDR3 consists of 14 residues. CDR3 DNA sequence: TGTGCCAGCTCACCGTGGACAGAGGACACTGAAGCTTTCTTT. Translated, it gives CASSPWTEDTEAFF.

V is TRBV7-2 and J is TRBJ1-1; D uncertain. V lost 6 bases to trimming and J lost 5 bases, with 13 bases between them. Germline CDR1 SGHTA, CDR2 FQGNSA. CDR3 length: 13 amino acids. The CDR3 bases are TGTGCCAGCAGACGGGCCGGGGTAACTGAAGCTTTCTTT. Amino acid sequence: CASRRAGVTEAFF. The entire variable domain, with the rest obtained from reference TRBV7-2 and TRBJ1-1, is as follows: GAGVSQSPSNKVTEKGKDVELRCDPISGHTALYWYRQSLGQGLEFLIYFQGNSAPDKSGLPSDRFSAERTGGSVSTLTIQRTQQEDSAVYLCASRRAGVTEAFFGQGTRLTVV.

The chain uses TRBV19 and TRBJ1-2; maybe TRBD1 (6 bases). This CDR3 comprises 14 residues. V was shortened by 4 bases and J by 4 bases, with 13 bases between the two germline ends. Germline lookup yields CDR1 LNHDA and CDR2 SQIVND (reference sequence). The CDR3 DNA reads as TGTGCCAGTAGTACCGGACAGTACTCCTATGGCTACACCTTC. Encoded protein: CASSTGQYSYGYTF.

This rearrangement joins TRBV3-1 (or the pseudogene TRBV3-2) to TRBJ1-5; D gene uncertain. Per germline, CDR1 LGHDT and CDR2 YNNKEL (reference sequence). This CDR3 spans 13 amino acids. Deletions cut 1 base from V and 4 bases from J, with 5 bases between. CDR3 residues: CASSQGPNQPQHF. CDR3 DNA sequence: TGTGCCAGCAGCCAAGGGCCAAATCAGCCCCAGCATTTT.

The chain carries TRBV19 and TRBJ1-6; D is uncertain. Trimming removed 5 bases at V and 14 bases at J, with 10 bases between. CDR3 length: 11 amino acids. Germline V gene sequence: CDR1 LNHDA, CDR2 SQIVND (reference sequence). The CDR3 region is CASSSSSSLHF. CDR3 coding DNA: TGTGCCAGTAGTTCGAGTTCTTCCCTCCACTTT.

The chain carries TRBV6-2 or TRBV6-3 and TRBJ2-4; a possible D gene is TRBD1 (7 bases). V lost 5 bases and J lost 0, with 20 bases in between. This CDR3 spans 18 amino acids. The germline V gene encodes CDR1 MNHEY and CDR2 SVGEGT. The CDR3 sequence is CASSPGPRQGLAKNIQYF. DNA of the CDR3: TGTGCCAGCAGTCCAGGACCTCGACAGGGACTAGCCAAAAACATTCAGTACTTC.

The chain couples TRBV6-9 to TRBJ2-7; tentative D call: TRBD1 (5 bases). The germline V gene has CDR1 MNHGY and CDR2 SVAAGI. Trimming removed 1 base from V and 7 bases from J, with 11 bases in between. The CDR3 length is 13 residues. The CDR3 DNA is TGTGCCAGCAGTTATTGTAAGGGGTATGAGCAGTACGTC. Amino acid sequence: CASSYCKGYEQYV.

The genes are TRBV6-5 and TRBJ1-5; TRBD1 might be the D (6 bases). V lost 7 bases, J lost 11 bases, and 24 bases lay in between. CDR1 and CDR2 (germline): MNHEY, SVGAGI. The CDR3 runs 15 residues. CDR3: CASTDSGQRGLAQHF. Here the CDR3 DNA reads TGTGCCAGCACCGATTCGGGACAAAGGGGGTTGGCCCAGCATTTT.

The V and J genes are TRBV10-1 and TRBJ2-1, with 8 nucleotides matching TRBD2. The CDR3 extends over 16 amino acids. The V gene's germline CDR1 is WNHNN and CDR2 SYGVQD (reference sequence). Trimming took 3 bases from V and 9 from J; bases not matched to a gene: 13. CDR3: CASSEAGRGGPSEQFF. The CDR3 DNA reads TGCGCCAGCAGTGAAGCTGGTCGGGGGGGCCCGTCTGAGCAGTTCTTC.